These 18 T cell receptor beta chains originate from one sample sequenced in a study of control samples from healthy donors and cancer patients. The table came from immunoSEQ multiplex PCR; TCRdb's copy has only in-frame clones and leaves some out. Altogether over 100,000 clones are present, 90% being singletons, with the ten largest covering 4% to 5.5%. The specimen was blood. The source is a human donor in good health. The donor label of this sample is uncertain.

The chain recombines TRBV3-1 (or the pseudogene TRBV3-2) with TRBJ2-7, with 9 bases aligning to TRBD1. V lost 5 bases, J lost 0 bases, and 5 bases stayed unmatched. The CDR3 has 15 amino acids. The germline V gene has CDR1 LGHDT and CDR2 YNNKEL (reference sequence). The CDR3 nucleotides are TGTGCCAGCAGCTACTGGGACAGGGCCTCCTACGAGCAGTACTTC. Translated, it gives CASSYWDRASYEQYF.

The chain has TRBV3-1 (or the pseudogene TRBV3-2) and TRBJ1-1; TRBD1 might be the D (6 bases). V lost 0 bases, J lost 1 base, and 9 bases lay in between. There are 15 residues in the CDR3. Germline values: CDR1 LGHDT, CDR2 YNNKEL (reference sequence). CDR3 residues: CASSQEGGGNTEAFF. Here the CDR3 DNA reads TGTGCCAGCAGCCAAGAAGGGGGGGGGAACACTGAAGCTTTCTTT.

The rearrangement uses TRBV5-6 and TRBJ1-4; D is ambiguous. Germline CDR1 and CDR2: SGHDT and YYEEEE. V was cut by 0 bases and J by 4 bases, with 7 bases left in between. The CDR3 has 14 amino acids. The CDR3 DNA reads as TGTGCCAGCAGCTTGGTGTCTCATAATGAAAAACTGTTTTTT. As protein: CASSLVSHNEKLFF. The full variable domain, completed using reference TRBV5-6 and TRBJ1-4, is DAGVTQSPTHLIKTRGQQVTLRCSPKSGHDTVSWYQQALGQGPQFIFQYYEEEERQRGNFPDRFSGHQFPNYSSELNVNALLLGDSALYLCASSLVSHNEKLFFGSGTQLSVL.

The chain couples TRBV5-1 to TRBJ1-2, with no clear D. CDR1 is SGHRS and CDR2 is YFSETQ in the germline V gene. The germline V and J ends were trimmed by 4 bases and 6 bases, with 13 bases remaining between them. The CDR3 loop spans 13 amino acids. The CDR3: CASSLDTLNGYTF. The CDR3 DNA reads as TGCGCCAGCAGCCTAGACACCTTAAATGGCTACACCTTC.

This clone occurred once. The chain couples TRBV10-1 to TRBJ2-7; 9 bases fit TRBD2. Trimming removed 6 bases from V and 2 bases from J; junction bases left unmatched: 14. This CDR3 has 17 residues. Germline CDR1 and CDR2: WNHNN and SYGVQD (reference sequence). In DNA form, the CDR3 reads TGCGCCAGCAGCAAAGCCACCGGGACTAGCACACCCTACGAGCAGTACTTC. This encodes CASSKATGTSTPYEQYF.

The chain carries TRBV29-1 and TRBJ1-2, with TRBD1 identical over 7 bases. The junction had 4 bases not matched to a gene; V was cut back by 7 bases and J by 2 bases. Germline CDR1 SQVTM, CDR2 ANQGSEA. This CDR3 region has 12 residues. This CDR3 reads CSAMTGNYGYTF. The CDR3 nucleotides read TGCAGCGCCATGACAGGGAACTATGGCTACACCTTC. Complete variable domain (other parts from reference TRBV29-1 and TRBJ1-2): SAVISQKPSRDICQRGTSLTIQCQVDSQVTMMFWYRQQPGQSLTLIATANQGSEATYESGFVIDKFPISRPNLTFSTLTVSNMSPEDSSIYLCSAMTGNYGYTFGSGTRLTVV.

This sequence joins TRBV10-3 and TRBJ1-1, with a possible D match to TRBD1 (5 bases). The CDR3 has 13 amino acids. CDR1 and CDR2 (germline): ENHRY, SYGVKD. Between the trimmed V and J ends, which lost 8 bases and 4 bases, there was a span of 14 bases. CDR3 sequence reads: CAIVAGMGTEAFF. The CDR3, as DNA: TGTGCCATCGTAGCAGGGATGGGCACTGAAGCTTTCTTT.

V and J are TRBV6-5 and TRBJ2-2; the match to TRBD1 covers 7 bases. Germline-derived CDR1 and CDR2 are MNHEY and SVGAGI. The ends lost 2 bases at V and 7 bases at J; junction bases unmatched: 10. This CDR3 spans 16 amino acids. CDR3 residues: CASSYLGQVVNGELFF. The DNA of the CDR3 is TGTGCCAGCAGTTACCTAGGACAGGTCGTGAACGGGGAGCTGTTTTTT.

The chain joins TRBV5-1 to TRBJ1-2; 9 positions match TRBD1. The germline gives CDR1 SGHRS, CDR2 YFSETQ. There are 15 residues in the CDR3. The V and J ends lost 4 bases and 5 bases, in that order; junction bases with no gene match: 9. The CDR3 DNA reads as TGCGCCAGCAGCCCGGGACAGGGTACGGGTTATGGCTACACCTTC. Amino acids: CASSPGQGTGYGYTF.

J is TRBJ1-2 and V is TRBV29-1; D ambiguous. The CDR3 is made up of 12 amino acids. CDR1 is SQVTM and CDR2 is ANQGSEA in the germline V gene. With 0 bases removed from V and 8 bases from J, the gap between germline ends came to 10 bases. The CDR3 protein is CSVEEGRAGYTF. The CDR3 DNA follows: TGCAGCGTTGAAGAAGGCCGGGCCGGCTACACCTTC.

The chain combines TRBV7-8 with TRBJ1-4; a weak D match, TRBD1 (5 bases). Germline assignment: CDR1 SGHVS and CDR2 FQNEAQ. The length of the CDR3 is 15 residues. Trimming pared 1 base from V and 5 bases from J, leaving 11 bases between. CDR3 sequence (DNA): TGTGCCAGCAGCTTAGAGGGACGCAGGAATGAAAAACTGTTTTTT. Amino acids: CASSLEGRRNEKLFF.

The gene calls are TRBV18 and TRBJ2-2; D tentatively fits TRBD1 or TRBD2 (6 bases each). Trimming stripped 0 bases from V and 3 bases from J, with 11 bases between. CDR1 is KGHSH and CDR2 is LQKENI in the germline V gene. The CDR3 spans 16 residues. The CDR3 loop reads CASSPPSEGDTGELFF. The DNA of the CDR3 is TGTGCCAGCTCACCACCCTCGGAGGGGGACACCGGGGAGCTGTTTTTT.

This clone has only one observation. This chain joins TRBV6-2 or TRBV6-3 and TRBJ2-5; perhaps TRBD1 as D (5 bases). This CDR3 has 14 residues. V was clipped by 2 bases and J by 5 bases, with 12 bases between them. Looked up from germline, CDR1 is MNHEY and CDR2 is SVGEGT. The CDR3 sequence is CASSYEAGLETQYF. Written as DNA, the CDR3 is TGTGCCAGCAGTTACGAGGCAGGGTTGGAGACCCAGTACTTC.

The chain combines TRBV5-5 with TRBJ2-7; tentatively, D is TRBD1 or TRBD2 (5 bases each). Looked up from germline, CDR1 is SGHKS and CDR2 is YYEKEE (reference sequence). The V end lost 4 bases, the J end lost 3 bases, and 11 bases lay between the germline ends. The CDR3 length is 13 residues. CDR3: CASSLRGDYEQYF. The DNA of the CDR3 is TGTGCCAGCAGCCTTAGGGGAGACTACGAGCAGTACTTC.

The chain is built from TRBV28 and TRBJ2-7; no clear D. Trimming took off 1 base at V and 4 bases at J, with 8 bases between the two ends. The CDR3 covers 13 residues. Germline CDR1 reads MDHEN; CDR2 reads SYDVKM. The chain's CDR3 is CASSLFADYEQYF. In DNA form, the CDR3 reads TGTGCCAGCAGTTTATTTGCGGATTACGAGCAGTACTTC.

This chain joins TRBV28 and TRBJ1-1; D might be TRBD1 (5 bases). The V end lost 6 bases, the J end lost 4 bases, and 9 bases lay between the germline ends. Germline-derived CDR1 and CDR2 are MDHEN and SYDVKM. This CDR3 is 12 amino acids long. The CDR3 reads CASRVQGTEAFF. DNA of the CDR3: TGTGCCAGCAGAGTCCAGGGCACTGAAGCTTTCTTT. The variable domain in full, with the rest retrieved from reference TRBV28 and TRBJ1-1, is DVKVTQSSRYLVKRTGEKVFLECVQDMDHENMFWYRQDPGLGLRLIYFSYDVKMKEKGDIPEGYSVSREKKERFSLILESASTNQTSMYLCASRVQGTEAFFGQGTRLTVV.

The rearrangement uses TRBV5-1 and TRBJ2-1; D perhaps matches TRBD1 (5 bases). In germline, CDR1 is SGHRS, CDR2 YFSETQ. The CDR3 runs 16 residues. V lost 3 bases, J lost 4 bases, and 17 bases lay in between. Here the CDR3 DNA reads TGCGCCAGCAGCTATGGAGTAGGGGCCCCTTACAATGAGCAGTTCTTC. It translates to CASSYGVGAPYNEQFF.

The rearrangement joins TRBV5-1 to TRBJ1-2; the match to TRBD1 covers 7 bases. The germline CDR1 and CDR2 sequences are SGHRS and YFSETQ. This CDR3 spans 17 amino acids. With V trimmed by 4 bases and J by 4 bases, 16 bases remained unmatched. The CDR3 protein is CASSGKTGPGLGYGYTF. The CDR3 nucleotides are TGCGCCAGCAGCGGAAAGACAGGGCCTGGTCTCGGCTATGGCTACACCTTC.